This record concerns one TCR beta chain sequence. Sequencing was performed with immunoSEQ multiplex PCR; in TCRdb, only in-frame clones are kept and a portion is missing. The table includes about 61,000 clones, around 90% detected once. This entry belongs to a study of T cell changes during pregnancy in multiple sclerosis. V lost 5 bases to trimming and J lost 0 bases, with 14 bases between them. The CDR3 is 14 amino acids. CDR1 and CDR2 (germline): SQVTM, ANQGSEA. V gene TRBV29-1 combines with J gene TRBJ2-7, with D possibly TRBD1 on 5 matching bases. The clonotype originates from a female donor in good health, enrolled as a control in a pregnancy study. The sequenced sample was peripheral blood, obtained in the first trimester of pregnancy. The chain's CDR3 is CSVSNPTGSYEQYF. For the CDR3, the DNA is TGCAGCGTTTCCAACCCAACAGGCTCCTACGAGCAGTACTTC.